The T cell receptor (beta chain) described here comes from a study of T-cell reconstitution after alpha-beta-depleted transplantation in children. Unique molecular identifiers were incorporated when the TCRbeta library was constructed. MiXCR was run by TCRdb on the PCR reads, yielding one entry per CDR3 protein. The table includes 400,000 to 450,000 distinct CDR3 sequences, 43% detected once. Looked up from germline, CDR1 is GTSNPN and CDR2 is SVGIG (reference sequence). V was trimmed by 3 bases and J by 0 bases, leaving 12 bases between them. The CDR3 consists of 15 residues. V and J are TRBV30 and TRBJ1-5; D call uncertain. This TCR was recovered from a girl aged 2 to 9 with aplastic anemia, due to receive a stem cell transplant. This material consisted of PBMCs, taken before TCRalphabeta/CD19-depleted stem cell transplant. The CDR3 reads CAWRHHTYSNQPQHF. In DNA, the CDR3 is TGTGCCTGGAGGCATCACACTTATAGCAATCAGCCCCAGCATTTT.